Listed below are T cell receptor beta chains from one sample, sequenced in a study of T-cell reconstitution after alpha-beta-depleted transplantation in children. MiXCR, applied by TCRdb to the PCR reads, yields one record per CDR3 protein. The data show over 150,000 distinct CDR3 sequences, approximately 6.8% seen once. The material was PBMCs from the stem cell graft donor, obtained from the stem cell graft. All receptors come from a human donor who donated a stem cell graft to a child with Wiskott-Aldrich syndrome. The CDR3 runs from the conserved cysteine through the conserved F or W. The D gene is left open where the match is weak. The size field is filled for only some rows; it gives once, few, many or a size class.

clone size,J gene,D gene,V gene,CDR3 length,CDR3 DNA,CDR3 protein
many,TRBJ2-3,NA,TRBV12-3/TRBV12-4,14,TGTGCCAGCACTCGGGCGGGGAGCACAGATACGCAGTATTTT,CASTRAGSTDTQYF
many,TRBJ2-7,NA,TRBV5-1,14,TGCGCCAGCAGCTACAGAGGCCTGGAGGGCGAGCAGTACTTC,CASSYRGLEGEQYF
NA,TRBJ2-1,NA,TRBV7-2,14,TGTGCCAGCAGCCTCACCGGGGTTCCGGGAGAGCAGTTCTTC,CASSLTGVPGEQFF
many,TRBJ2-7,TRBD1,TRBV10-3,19,TGTGCCATCAGTGACGATAAGGATCAGGGGACAGAATTTTCCTACGAGCAGTACTTC,CAISDDKDQGTEFSYEQYF
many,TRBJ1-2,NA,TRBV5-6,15,TGTGCCAGCAGCTTGGATCCAGGGGCGGACTATGGCTACACCTTC,CASSLDPGADYGYTF
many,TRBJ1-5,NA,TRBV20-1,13,TGCAGTGCTAGAGAACGGATCAATCAGCCCCAGCATTTT,CSARERINQPQHF
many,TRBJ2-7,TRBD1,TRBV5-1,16,TGCGCCAGCAGCTCCGCCGGGACAGGGACAATCTACGAGCAGTACTTC,CASSSAGTGTIYEQYF
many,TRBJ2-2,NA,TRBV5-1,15,TGCGCCAGCAGCTTAGAGATATCGAACACCGGGGAGCTGTTTTTT,CASSLEISNTGELFF
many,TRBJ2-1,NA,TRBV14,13,TGTGCCAGCAGCTATGACAGGATGGATGAGCAGTTCTTC,CASSYDRMDEQFF
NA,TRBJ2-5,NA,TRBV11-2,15,TGTGCCAGCAGCTTAGGGACAGCTAAGCAAGAGACCCAGTACTTC,CASSLGTAKQETQYF
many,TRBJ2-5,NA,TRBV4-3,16,TGCGCCAGCAGCCAAGATCGCTTGGCGGGGCAAGAGACCCAGTACTTC,CASSQDRLAGQETQYF
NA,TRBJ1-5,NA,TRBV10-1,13,TGCGCCATCCCGTTTAGTGGCAATCAGCCCCAGCATTTT,CAIPFSGNQPQHF
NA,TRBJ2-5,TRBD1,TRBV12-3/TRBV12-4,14,TGTGCCAGCAGTCCAACAGGGGCCAAGGGGGCCCAGTACTTC,CASSPTGAKGAQYF
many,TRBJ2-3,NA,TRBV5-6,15,TGTGCCAGCAGTTTGGGGCTCCCAAATAGGGATACGCAGTATTTT,CASSLGLPNRDTQYF
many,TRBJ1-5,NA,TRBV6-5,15,TGTGCCAGCAGGACGGGACATTTGAGCAATCAGCCCCAGCATTTT,CASRTGHLSNQPQHF
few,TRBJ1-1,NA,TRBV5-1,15,TGCGCCAGCAGCTTGGGGGGATCGGTGAACACTGAAGCTTTCTTT,CASSLGGSVNTEAFF
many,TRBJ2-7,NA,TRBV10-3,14,TGTGCCATCAGTGGTGGGCAGGGTGCCTACGAGCAGTACTTC,CAISGGQGAYEQYF
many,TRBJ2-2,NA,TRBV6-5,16,TGTGCCAGCAGTTCCCTTAGTCCTCCGAACACCGGGGAGCTGTTTTTT,CASSSLSPPNTGELFF